This entry concerns a single TCR beta chain. This entry is derived from a study of T cell changes during pregnancy in multiple sclerosis. Germline CDR1 and CDR2: SNHLY and FYNNEI. V was shortened by 6 bases and J by 4 bases, with 13 bases between the two germline ends. This CDR3 is 15 amino acids long. TCRdb keeps only in-frame clones here, not all; method: immunoSEQ multiplex PCR. The sample includes under 100,000 clones, about 94% of them seen just once. This receptor was identified in a female donor with multiple sclerosis, enrolled in a pregnancy study. The input for sequencing was peripheral blood, taken in the third trimester of pregnancy. The chain recombines TRBV2 with TRBJ1-6; D not resolved. CDR3 coding DNA: TGTGCCAGCAGCCTAAAACTCGGGTATAATTCACCCCTCCACTTT. This translates into CASSLKLGYNSPLHF.